Listed here are 20 T cell receptor beta chains from one sample, sequenced in a study of blood T cells in healthy people across ages. With a J-beta primer mix and a sample-barcoded 5' primer, a second PCR ran about 7 to 11 cycles. TCRdb re-called the 5' RACE reads through MiXCR, storing one row per CDR3 protein. The sample includes about 640,000 distinct CDR3 sequences, around 54% of them seen just once. Input material: blood. Receptors originate from a man in his fifties or sixties in good health.

The rearrangement joins TRBV12-5 to TRBJ2-3, with D perhaps TRBD1 or TRBD2 (5 bases each). The ends were cut back, 0 bases at V and 2 bases at J, with 18 bases in the middle. The CDR3 runs 18 residues. From germline, CDR1 is LGHNT and CDR2 FRNRAP. The CDR3 reads CASGLVLGDGGLTDTQYF. The CDR3 DNA is TGTGCTAGTGGTTTGGTCCTAGGGGACGGCGGACTCACAGATACGCAGTATTTT. Supplemented by reference TRBV12-5 and TRBJ2-3, the full variable domain reads DARVTQTPRHKVTEMGQEVTMRCQPILGHNTVFWYRQTMMQGLELLAYFRNRAPLDDSGMPKDRFSAEMPDATLATLKIQPSEPRDSAVYFCASGLVLGDGGLTDTQYFGPGTRLTVL.

The chain joins TRBV3-1 to TRBJ2-3; 9 bases align to TRBD1. Germline CDR1 and CDR2: LGHDT and YNNKEL (reference sequence). This CDR3 is 15 amino acids long. J was trimmed by 4 bases and V by 1 base; bases with no gene match: 3. CDR3 region: CASSQGTGEADTQYF. Here the CDR3 DNA reads TGTGCCAGCAGCCAAGGGACAGGGGAGGCAGATACGCAGTATTTT.

This chain links TRBV25-1 with TRBJ2-5; TRBD1 or TRBD2 may be the D gene (6 bases each). V lost 1 base, J lost 5 bases, and 14 bases lay in between. Germline V gene sequence: CDR1 MGHDK, CDR2 SYGVNS. The CDR3 contains 15 residues. The CDR3 DNA follows: TGTGCCAGCAGTGAATTCAGGGGCGGGGAGGAGACCCAGTACTTC. The encoded protein is CASSEFRGGEETQYF. The whole variable domain, filled in from reference TRBV25-1 and TRBJ2-5, reads EADIYQTPRYLVIGTGKKITLECSQTMGHDKMYWYQQDPGMELHLIHYSYGVNSTEKGDLSSESTVSRIRTEHFPLTLESARPSHTSQYLCASSEFRGGEETQYFGPGTRLLVL.

The chain recombines TRBV11-3 with TRBJ2-5, with 7 nucleotides matching TRBD1. Germline V CDR1 and CDR2: SGHNT, YENEEA. The V and J ends lost 5 bases and 3 bases, in that order; junction bases with no gene match: 9. This CDR3 is 15 amino acids long. The CDR3 reads CASSPRTGTEETQYF. The CDR3, as DNA: TGTGCCAGCAGCCCCCGAACCGGGACAGAAGAGACCCAGTACTTC. Full variable domain (missing parts from reference TRBV11-3 and TRBJ2-5): EAGVVQSPRYKIIEKKQPVAFWCNPISGHNTLYWYLQNLGQGPELLIRYENEEAVDDSQLPKDRFSAERLKGVDSTLKIQPAELGDSAVYLCASSPRTGTEETQYFGPGTRLLVL.

V and J are TRBV20-1 and TRBJ2-3; 9 bases fit TRBD2. CDR1 and CDR2 (germline): DFQATT, SNEGSKA (reference sequence). The CDR3 loop spans 17 amino acids. Trimming removed 1 base from V and 2 bases from J; junction bases left unmatched: 10. This CDR3 is CSARAPPGGGDTDTQYF. In DNA form, the CDR3 reads TGCAGTGCTAGAGCTCCCCCGGGCGGGGGGGACACAGATACGCAGTATTTT.

This clonotype has just one count. The V gene is TRBV25-1, the J gene TRBJ1-2; 9 bases are shared with TRBD1. Germline V CDR1 and CDR2: MGHDK, SYGVNS. The CDR3 covers 19 residues. The V gene end was trimmed by 4 bases and the J gene end by 2 bases; junction bases not matched to a gene: 17. The CDR3 region is CASSGVPGQGRGFNYGYTF. The CDR3 DNA is TGTGCCAGCAGTGGAGTCCCGGGACAGGGCCGAGGGTTCAACTATGGCTACACCTTC.

This clonotype was counted between two and nine times. The V and J genes are TRBV7-2 and TRBJ2-3, with 8 bases lining up with TRBD2. There are 15 residues in the CDR3. V dropped 4 bases and J dropped 0; count of bases not matched to a gene: 3. CDR1 SGHTA and CDR2 FQGNSA come from the germline V gene. CDR3 nucleotides: TGTGCCAGCAGCTCCGGGGGGGAAAGCACAGATACGCAGTATTTT. This codes for CASSSGGESTDTQYF.

This clonotype came up once. The genes are TRBV29-1 and TRBJ1-2, with D unclear. This CDR3 has 14 residues. Deletions cut 0 bases from V and 6 bases from J, with 14 bases between. Per germline, CDR1 SQVTM and CDR2 ANQGSEA. CDR3 sequence: CSVEDREPGHGYTF. In nucleotides, the CDR3 is TGCAGCGTTGAAGATAGGGAGCCCGGGCATGGCTACACCTTC. The full variable domain, its missing parts supplied by reference TRBV29-1 and TRBJ1-2, is SAVISQKPSRDICQRGTSLTIQCQVDSQVTMMFWYRQQPGQSLTLIATANQGSEATYESGFVIDKFPISRPNLTFSTLTVSNMSPEDSSIYLCSVEDREPGHGYTFGSGTRLTVV.

This chain joins TRBV7-3 and TRBJ2-1, with TRBD1 matching 7 bases. Germline V gene sequence: CDR1 SGHTA, CDR2 FQGTGA. This CDR3 is 13 amino acids long. V was pared by 5 bases and J by 8 bases, with 6 bases of the junction left unmatched. Here the CDR3 reads CASSPTGFDEQFF. The CDR3 DNA is TGTGCCAGCAGCCCGACAGGGTTCGATGAGCAGTTCTTC.

This clonotype occurred many times. The chain links TRBV2 to TRBJ2-1, with D possibly being TRBD2 (5 bases). The CDR3 totals 14 residues. V lost 3 bases and J 8 bases, leaving 14 bases between the germline ends. Looked up from germline, CDR1 is SNHLY and CDR2 is FYNNEI. The DNA of the CDR3 is TGTGCCAGCAGTGAGGGTAACTCCGGGGATGAGCAGTTCTTC. As protein: CASSEGNSGDEQFF. The variable domain in full, with the rest retrieved from reference TRBV2 and TRBJ2-1, is EPEVTQTPSHQVTQMGQEVILRCVPISNHLYFYWYRQILGQKVEFLVSFYNNEISEKSEIFDDQFSVERPDGSNFTLKIRSTKLEDSAMYFCASSEGNSGDEQFFGPGTRLTVL.

This sequence joins TRBV6-2 or TRBV6-3 and TRBJ2-5; no clear D. The CDR3 spans 11 residues. CDR1 and CDR2 (germline): MNHEY, SVGEGT. With 6 bases removed from V and 10 bases from J, the gap between germline ends came to 12 bases. CDR3 residues: CASSHPQDQYF. In DNA, the CDR3 is TGTGCCAGCAGCCACCCCCAGGACCAGTACTTC.

The V call is TRBV2, the J call TRBJ2-2; weak D call: TRBD2 (6 bases). V shed 6 bases and J shed 6 bases, with 14 bases lying between them. Germline-derived CDR1 and CDR2 are SNHLY and FYNNEI. The CDR3 loop spans 14 amino acids. This CDR3 is CASREGSGPGELFF. The CDR3 nucleotides read TGTGCCAGCAGGGAGGGGTCGGGACCCGGGGAGCTGTTTTTT.

V is TRBV20-1 and J is TRBJ2-5, with D perhaps TRBD1 (7 bases). V was cut by 3 bases and J by 0 bases, with 14 bases left in between. There are 15 residues in the CDR3. Germline loops: CDR1 DFQATT, CDR2 SNEGSKA (reference sequence). This chain's CDR3 is CSASAGTEYQETQYF. The CDR3 coding sequence is TGCAGTGCTAGTGCGGGGACAGAGTACCAAGAGACCCAGTACTTC.

The table lists this clonotype with a few counts. This rearrangement joins TRBV25-1 to TRBJ2-1, with 8 bases identical to TRBD1. CDR3 length: 15 residues. The germline V gene encodes CDR1 MGHDK and CDR2 SYGVNS. Trimming cost V 3 bases and J 4 bases; bases outside gene matches: 5. The CDR3 bases are TGTGCCAGCAGTGAGCCAGGGGGCTTGTACAATGAGCAGTTCTTC. Protein product: CASSEPGGLYNEQFF.

This clonotype showed up just a few times. The chain is built from TRBV10-3 and TRBJ2-1; D may be TRBD1 (5 bases). V lost 4 bases and J 0 bases, leaving 10 bases between the germline ends. The CDR3 totals 15 residues. CDR1 is ENHRY and CDR2 is SYGVKD in the germline V gene. CDR3 amino acids: CAISARESSYNEQFF. CDR3 nucleotides: TGTGCCATCAGTGCCAGGGAAAGCTCCTACAATGAGCAGTTCTTC.

The chain recombines TRBV5-8 with TRBJ2-5; 7 nucleotides match TRBD2. The V gene's germline CDR1 is SGHTS and CDR2 YDEGEE. The ends lost 4 bases at V and 1 base at J; junction bases unmatched: 7. The CDR3 contains 15 residues. CDR3 protein: CASSTPLAAQETQYF. DNA of the CDR3: TGTGCCAGCAGCACCCCTCTAGCGGCCCAAGAGACCCAGTACTTC.

V is TRBV20-1 and J is TRBJ1-2; the match to TRBD1 covers 10 bases. This CDR3 has 15 residues. Germline CDR1 DFQATT, CDR2 SNEGSKA (reference sequence). The V and J ends lost 1 base and 5 bases, in that order; junction bases with no gene match: 7. The CDR3 DNA sequence: TGCAGTGCTAGAGGCACGGACAGGGGGGGGTATGGCTACACCTTC. Translation: CSARGTDRGGYGYTF.

This chain joins TRBV7-9 and TRBJ2-2; 8 bases are shared with TRBD2. V lost 7 bases, J lost 5 bases, and 9 bases stayed unmatched. The germline CDR1 and CDR2 sequences are SEHNR and FQNEAQ (reference sequence). The CDR3 consists of 15 residues. This CDR3 reads CASTLAGGGTGELFF. For the CDR3, the DNA is TGTGCCAGCACTCTAGCGGGTGGCGGAACCGGGGAGCTGTTTTTT.

The CDR3 region is CASSSARVWRETQYF. The CDR3 bases are TGTGCCAGCAGCTCCGCAAGGGTGTGGCGGGAGACCCAGTACTTC. The chain uses TRBV7-9 and TRBJ2-4; D remains unclear. The tail of the sequence fits TRBJ2-5 better, so the J call may be wrong. From germline, CDR1 is SEHNR and CDR2 FQNEAQ (reference sequence). The CDR3 is 15 amino acids.

The rearrangement uses TRBV6-1 and TRBJ1-1, with D perhaps matching TRBD1 (6 bases). Between the trimmed V and J ends, which lost 6 bases and 1 base, there was a span of 21 bases. The CDR3 has 17 residues. Germline CDR1 MNHNS, CDR2 SASEGT. The CDR3 sequence: CASSANLRGPRNTEAFF. The CDR3, as DNA: TGTGCCAGCAGCGCCAACCTCCGGGGGCCAAGGAACACTGAAGCTTTCTTT.